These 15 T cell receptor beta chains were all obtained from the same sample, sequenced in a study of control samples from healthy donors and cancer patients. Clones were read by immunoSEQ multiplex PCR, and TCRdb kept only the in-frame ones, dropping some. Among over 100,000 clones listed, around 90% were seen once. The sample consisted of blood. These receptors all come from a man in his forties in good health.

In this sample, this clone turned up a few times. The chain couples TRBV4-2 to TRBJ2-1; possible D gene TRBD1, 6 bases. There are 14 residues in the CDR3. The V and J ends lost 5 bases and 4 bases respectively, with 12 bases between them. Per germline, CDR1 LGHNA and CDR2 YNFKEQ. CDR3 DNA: TGTGCCAGCAGCGGGAGACAGGAGTACAATGAGCAGTTCTTC. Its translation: CASSGRQEYNEQFF.

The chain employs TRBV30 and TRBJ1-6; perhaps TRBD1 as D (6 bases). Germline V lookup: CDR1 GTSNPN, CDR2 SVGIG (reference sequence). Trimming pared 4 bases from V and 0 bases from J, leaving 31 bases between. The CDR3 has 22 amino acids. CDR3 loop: CAWKIPTRGEDGSGSYNSPLHF. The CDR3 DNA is TGTGCCTGGAAAATACCCACTAGGGGGGAGGACGGGTCGGGCTCCTATAATTCACCCCTCCACTTT.

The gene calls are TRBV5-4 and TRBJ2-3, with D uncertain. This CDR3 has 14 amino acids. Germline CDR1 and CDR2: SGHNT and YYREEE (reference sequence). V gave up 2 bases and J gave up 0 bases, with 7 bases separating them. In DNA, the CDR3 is TGTGCCAGCAGCTTTCGGTGGAGCACAGATACGCAGTATTTT. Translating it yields CASSFRWSTDTQYF.

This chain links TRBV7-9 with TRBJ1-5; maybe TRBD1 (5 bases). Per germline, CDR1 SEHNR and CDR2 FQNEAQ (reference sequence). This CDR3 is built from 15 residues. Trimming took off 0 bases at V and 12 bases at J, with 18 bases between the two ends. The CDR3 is CASSLAIGRQTVQHF. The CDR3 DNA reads TGTGCCAGCAGCTTAGCAATAGGTCGGCAGACAGTCCAGCATTTT.

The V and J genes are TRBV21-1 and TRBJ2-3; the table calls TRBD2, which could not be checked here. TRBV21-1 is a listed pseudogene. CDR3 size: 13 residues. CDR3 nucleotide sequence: TGTGCCAGCAAAGCGGGGGGGAGGGATACGCAGTATTTT. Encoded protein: CASKAGGRDTQYF.

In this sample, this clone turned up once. In nucleotides, the CDR3 is TGTGCCAGCAGTTACTCGGGCAATGAGCAGTTCTTC. As protein: CASSYSGNEQFF. This chain connects TRBV6-5 to TRBJ2-1; no definite D call. Germline assignment: CDR1 MNHEY and CDR2 SVGAGI. The CDR3 length is 12 residues. Trimming took off 0 bases at V and 6 bases at J, with 3 bases between the two ends.

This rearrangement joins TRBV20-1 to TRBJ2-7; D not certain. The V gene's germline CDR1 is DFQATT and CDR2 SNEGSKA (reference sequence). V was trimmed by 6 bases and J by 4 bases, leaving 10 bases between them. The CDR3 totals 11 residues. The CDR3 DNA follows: TGCAGTGCAGCGTCGTCGTACGAGCAGTACTTC. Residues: CSAASSYEQYF.

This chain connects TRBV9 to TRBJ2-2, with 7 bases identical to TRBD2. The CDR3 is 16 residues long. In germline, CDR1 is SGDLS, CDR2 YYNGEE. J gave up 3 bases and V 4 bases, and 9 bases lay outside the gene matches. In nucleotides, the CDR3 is TGTGCCAGCAGCCCCCCGTCAGGGAGGGACACCGGGGAGCTGTTTTTT. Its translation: CASSPPSGRDTGELFF.

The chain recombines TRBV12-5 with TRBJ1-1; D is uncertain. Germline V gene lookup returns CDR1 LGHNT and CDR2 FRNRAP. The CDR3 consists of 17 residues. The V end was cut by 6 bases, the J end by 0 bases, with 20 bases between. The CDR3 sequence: CASGSTGAIRMNTEAFF. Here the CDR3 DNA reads TGTGCTAGTGGCTCGACGGGCGCTATTAGGATGAACACTGAAGCTTTCTTT.

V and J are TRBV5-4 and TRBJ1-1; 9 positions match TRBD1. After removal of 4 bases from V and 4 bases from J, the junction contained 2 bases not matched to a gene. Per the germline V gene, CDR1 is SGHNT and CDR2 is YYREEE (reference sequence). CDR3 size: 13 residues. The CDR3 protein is CASSTTGGTEAFF. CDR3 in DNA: TGTGCCAGCAGCACGACAGGGGGCACTGAAGCTTTCTTT.

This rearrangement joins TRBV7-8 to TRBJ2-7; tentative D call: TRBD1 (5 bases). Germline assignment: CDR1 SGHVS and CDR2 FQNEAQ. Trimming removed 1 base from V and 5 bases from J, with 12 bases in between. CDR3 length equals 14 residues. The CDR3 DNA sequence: TGTGCCAGCAGCTTAGTGCCAGGGTATGACGAGCAGTACTTC. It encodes CASSLVPGYDEQYF. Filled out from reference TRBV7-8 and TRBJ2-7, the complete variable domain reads GAGVSQSPRYKVAKRGQDVALRCDPISGHVSLFWYQQALGQGPEFLTYFQNEAQLDKSGLPSDRFFAERPEGSVSTLKIQRTQQEDSAVYLCASSLVPGYDEQYFGPGTRLTVT.

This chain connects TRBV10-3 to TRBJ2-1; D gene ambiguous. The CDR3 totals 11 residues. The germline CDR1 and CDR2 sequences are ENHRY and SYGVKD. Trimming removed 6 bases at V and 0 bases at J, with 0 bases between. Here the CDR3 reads CAISSYNEQFF. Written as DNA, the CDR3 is TGTGCCATCAGCTCCTACAATGAGCAGTTCTTC.

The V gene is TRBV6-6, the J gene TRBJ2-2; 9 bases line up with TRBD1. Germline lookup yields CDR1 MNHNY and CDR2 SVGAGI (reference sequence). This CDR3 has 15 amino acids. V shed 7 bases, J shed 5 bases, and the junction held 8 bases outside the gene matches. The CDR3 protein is CASKPGQGSTGELFF. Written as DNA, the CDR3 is TGTGCCAGCAAGCCGGGACAGGGTTCTACCGGGGAGCTGTTTTTT.

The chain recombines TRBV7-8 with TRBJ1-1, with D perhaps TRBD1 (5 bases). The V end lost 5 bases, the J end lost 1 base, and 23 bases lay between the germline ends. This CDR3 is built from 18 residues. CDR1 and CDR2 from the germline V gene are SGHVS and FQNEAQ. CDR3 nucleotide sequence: TGTGCCAGCAGCCAGAGTTACCATTTGGGACGGCAGAACACTGAAGCTTTCTTT. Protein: CASSQSYHLGRQNTEAFF.

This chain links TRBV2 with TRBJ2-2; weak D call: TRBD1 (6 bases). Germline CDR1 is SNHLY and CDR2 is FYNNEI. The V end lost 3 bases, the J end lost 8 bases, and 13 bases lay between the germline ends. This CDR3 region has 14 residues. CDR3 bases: TGTGCCAGCAGTGATAACAGGGCGTCGGGGGAGCTGTTTTTT. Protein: CASSDNRASGELFF.